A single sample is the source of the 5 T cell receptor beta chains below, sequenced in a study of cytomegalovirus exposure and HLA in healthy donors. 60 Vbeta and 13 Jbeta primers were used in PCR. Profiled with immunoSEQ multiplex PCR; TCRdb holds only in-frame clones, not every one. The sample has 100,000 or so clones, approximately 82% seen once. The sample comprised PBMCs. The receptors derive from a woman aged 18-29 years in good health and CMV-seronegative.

CDR3 coding DNA: TGTGCCAGCAGCTCCCAGGGGGCCCACAATGAGCAGTTCTTC. It is translated as CASSSQGAHNEQFF. The chain employs TRBV11-1 and TRBJ2-1, with 8 positions matching TRBD1. Germline-derived CDR1 and CDR2 are SGHAT and FQDESV (reference sequence). CDR3 size: 14 residues. With 4 bases clipped from V and 5 bases from J, the junction kept 4 bases outside the gene matches.

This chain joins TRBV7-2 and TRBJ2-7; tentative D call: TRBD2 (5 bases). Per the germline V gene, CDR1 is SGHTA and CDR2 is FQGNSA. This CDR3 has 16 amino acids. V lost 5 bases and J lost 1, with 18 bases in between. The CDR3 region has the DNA TGTGCCAGCAGCCCCGAGGAACGAGGACTTTCCTACGAGCAGTACTTC. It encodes CASSPEERGLSYEQYF.

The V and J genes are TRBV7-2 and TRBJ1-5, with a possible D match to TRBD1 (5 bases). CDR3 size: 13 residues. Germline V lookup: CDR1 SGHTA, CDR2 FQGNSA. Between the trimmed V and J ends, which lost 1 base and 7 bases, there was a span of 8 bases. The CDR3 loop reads CASSLGGTQPQHF. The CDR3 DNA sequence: TGTGCCAGCAGCTTAGGGGGCACCCAGCCCCAGCATTTT.

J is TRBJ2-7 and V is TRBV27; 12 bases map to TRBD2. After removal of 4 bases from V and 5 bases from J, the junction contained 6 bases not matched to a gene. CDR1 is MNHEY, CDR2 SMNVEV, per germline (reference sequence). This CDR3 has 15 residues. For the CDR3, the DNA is TGTGCCAGCAGTTCGAGACTAGCGGGAGTGAACGAGCAGTACTTC. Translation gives CASSSRLAGVNEQYF.

The CDR3 is CASSYSIAGSDTQYF. CDR3 coding DNA: TGTGCCAGCAGTTACTCGATTGCGGGCTCAGATACGCAGTATTTT. The rearrangement joins TRBV6-5 to TRBJ2-3; D possibly corresponds to TRBD2 (5 bases). The CDR3 consists of 15 residues. V lost 0 bases and J 4 bases, leaving 11 bases between the germline ends. Per germline, CDR1 MNHEY and CDR2 SVGAGI.